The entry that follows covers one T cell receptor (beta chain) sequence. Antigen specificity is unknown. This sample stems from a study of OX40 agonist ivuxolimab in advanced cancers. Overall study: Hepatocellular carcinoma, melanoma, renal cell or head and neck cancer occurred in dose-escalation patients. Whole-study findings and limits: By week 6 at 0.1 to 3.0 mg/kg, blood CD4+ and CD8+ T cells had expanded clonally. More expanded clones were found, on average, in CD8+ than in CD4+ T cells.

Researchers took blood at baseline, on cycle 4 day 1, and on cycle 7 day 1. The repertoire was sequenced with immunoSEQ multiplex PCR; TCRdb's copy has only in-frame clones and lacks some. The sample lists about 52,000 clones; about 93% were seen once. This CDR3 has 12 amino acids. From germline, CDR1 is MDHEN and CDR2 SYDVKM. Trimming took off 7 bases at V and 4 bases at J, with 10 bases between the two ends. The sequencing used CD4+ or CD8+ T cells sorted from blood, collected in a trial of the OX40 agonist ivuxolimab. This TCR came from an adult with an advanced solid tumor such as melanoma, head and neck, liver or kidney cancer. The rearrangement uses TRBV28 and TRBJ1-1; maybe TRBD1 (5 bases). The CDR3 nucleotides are TGTGCCAGCATTCACGGGGGCACTGAAGCTTTCTTT. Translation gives CASIHGGTEAFF.